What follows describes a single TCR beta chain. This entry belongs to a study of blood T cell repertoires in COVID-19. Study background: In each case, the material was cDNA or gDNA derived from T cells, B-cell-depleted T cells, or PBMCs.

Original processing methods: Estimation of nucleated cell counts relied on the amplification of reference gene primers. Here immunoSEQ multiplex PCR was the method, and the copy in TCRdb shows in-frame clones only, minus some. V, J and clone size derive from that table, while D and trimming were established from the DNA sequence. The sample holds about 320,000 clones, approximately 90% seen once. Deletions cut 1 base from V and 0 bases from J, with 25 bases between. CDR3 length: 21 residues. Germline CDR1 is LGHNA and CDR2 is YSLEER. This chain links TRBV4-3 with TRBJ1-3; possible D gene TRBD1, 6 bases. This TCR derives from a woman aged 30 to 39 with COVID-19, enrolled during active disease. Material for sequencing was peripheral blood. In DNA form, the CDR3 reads TGCGCCAGCAGCCAAGCCCAGACAGGATGGGGTCCCGAGAGCTCTGGAAACACCATATATTTT. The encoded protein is CASSQAQTGWGPESSGNTIYF.